This is a list of T cell receptor beta chains from one sample in a study of response to subunit inactivated influenza vaccine. TCRdb fed the RT-PCR reads into MiXCR, producing one record per CDR3 protein. The sample holds around 480,000 distinct CDR3 sequences; more than 15% are singletons and the top ten take less than 4%. The sequenced sample was CD4+ T cells sorted from PBMCs, obtained 23 months after vaccination. The receptor source for this set is a man between 50 and 75 years old who received an inactivated influenza vaccine. Both conserved end residues are part of each CDR3. The D gene is left open where the match is weak. Only part of the rows carry a size: once, few, many, or a class if the clone is expanded.

J gene,clone size,D gene,V gene,CDR3 DNA,CDR3 protein
TRBJ2-7,.,.,TRBV7-8,TGTGCCAGCAGCCACAGGGTCGTAGAGCAGTACTTC,CASSHRVVEQYF
TRBJ2-2,.,.,TRBV25-1,TGTGCCAGCAGTGTTATCCCAACCCTAACGAACACCGGGGAGCTGTTTTTT,CASSVIPTLTNTGELFF
TRBJ2-3,.,.,TRBV6-5,TGTGCCAGCAGTTTCTACCGGGACGGGGATACGCAGTATTTT,CASSFYRDGDTQYF
TRBJ1-5,few,.,TRBV5-1,TGCGCCAGCAGCTTGGCCCCGGACAATCAGCCCCAGCATTTT,CASSLAPDNQPQHF
TRBJ2-1,.,TRBD1,TRBV24-1,TGTGCCACCAGTGATCCTTCGGGACAGGGGTTGTATGAGCAGTTCTTC,CATSDPSGQGLYEQFF
TRBJ2-1,many,.,TRBV4-3,TGCGCCAGCAGCCACCTAAGAAATGAGCAGTTCTTC,CASSHLRNEQFF
TRBJ2-6,few,.,TRBV18,TGTGCCAGCTCAACAGGGGAGGTTGGGGCCAACGTCCTGACTTTC,CASSTGEVGANVLTF
TRBJ1-6,.,.,TRBV5-4,TGTGCCAGCAGCTTGGTTCCGGGGGCAGTTAATTCACCCCTCCACTTT,CASSLVPGAVNSPLHF
TRBJ2-1,.,TRBD1,TRBV12-3/TRBV12-4,TGTGCCAGCACTTCTAGGGGGCTTCATAATGAGCAGTTCTTC,CASTSRGLHNEQFF
TRBJ2-7,many,TRBD1,TRBV29-1,TGCAGCGCCGGGACAGGGAGCTCCTACGAGCAGTACTTC,CSAGTGSSYEQYF
TRBJ2-6,.,.,TRBV29-1,TGCAGCGTTGATATTCCATTAGGAGGGAGTGGGGCCAACGTCCTGACTTTC,CSVDIPLGGSGANVLTF
TRBJ2-5,.,.,TRBV18,TGTGCCAGCTCACCCCCCGCTAGGGCAGAGACCCAGTACTTC,CASSPPARAETQYF
TRBJ1-1,few,.,TRBV20-1,TGCAGTGCTCCCTTACCTTTAGAAGCTTTCTTT,CSAPLPLEAFF
TRBJ2-1,few,TRBD2,TRBV5-1,TGCGCCAGCAGTCGGCTAGCGGGAGAAAATGAGCAGTTCTTC,CASSRLAGENEQFF
TRBJ1-1,few,.,TRBV20-1,TGCAGTGCTAGAGGTGCGGGTGGCGGAATGGACACTGAAGCTTTCTTT,CSARGAGGGMDTEAFF
TRBJ2-7,few,TRBD2,TRBV12-3/TRBV12-4,TGTGCCACCAGTTGGGCGGGGGGATACGAGCAGTACTTC,CATSWAGGYEQYF
TRBJ2-3,few,.,TRBV7-2,TGTGCCAGCAGCTTAGCGGACGGGAGTCCAGATACGCAGTATTTT,CASSLADGSPDTQYF
TRBJ2-1,.,.,TRBV10-3,TGTGCCATCAGTGAAAGACAGGTTGGGCAGTTCTTC,CAISERQVGQFF
TRBJ2-1,few,TRBD2,TRBV20-1,TGCAGTGCGAGAAATAGACTAGCGGATAACAATGAGCAGTTCTTC,CSARNRLADNNEQFF
TRBJ2-5,few,TRBD1,TRBV6-5,TGTGCCAGCAGTTTCGGACAGGTACAAGAGACCCAGTACTTC,CASSFGQVQETQYF
TRBJ2-3,few,TRBD2,TRBV20-1,TGCAGTGCTAGACCGGGACTAGGAACGGGAGATACGCAGTATTTT,CSARPGLGTGDTQYF
TRBJ2-1,.,.,TRBV4-2,TGTGCCAGCAGCCAGTTATCGGGGAATGAGCAGTTCTTC,CASSQLSGNEQFF
TRBJ1-6,few,.,TRBV14,TGTGCCAGCAGCCAAGAGGGTAGATCACCCCTCCACTTT,CASSQEGRSPLHF
TRBJ2-1,few,.,TRBV20-1,TGCAGTGCAGGGCGTTCCGTAGGTGAGCAGTTCTTC,CSAGRSVGEQFF
TRBJ2-7,.,.,TRBV12-3/TRBV12-4,TGTGCCAGCGGGGACACCTTCTCCTACGAGCAGTACTTC,CASGDTFSYEQYF
TRBJ2-1,.,TRBD2,TRBV7-2,TGTGCCAGCAGCTTAGCGGCTAGCGGAGAGAGCTCCTACAATGAGCAGTTCTTC,CASSLAASGESSYNEQFF
TRBJ2-3,few,TRBD1,TRBV12-3/TRBV12-4,TGTGCCAGCAGTTTAAGGGGGCGCGGAAAAGGAGATACGCAGTATTTT,CASSLRGRGKGDTQYF
TRBJ2-7,many,TRBD2,TRBV7-2,TGTGCCAGCAGGATACTAGCGGGAGAGTCCTACGAGCAGTACTTC,CASRILAGESYEQYF
TRBJ2-3,few,.,TRBV20-1,TGCAGTGCTAGAGTAGGGGATACGCAGTATTTT,CSARVGDTQYF
TRBJ2-7,.,.,TRBV6-2/TRBV6-3,TGTGCCAGCAGTTACTCGGCACAAGCCTCCTACGAGCAGTACTTC,CASSYSAQASYEQYF
TRBJ1-4,few,.,TRBV10-2,TGCGCCAGCACTGGGTCGCAGGGACTTAATGAAAAACTGTTTTTT,CASTGSQGLNEKLFF
TRBJ1-3,many,.,TRBV7-2,TGTGCCAGCAGCTTATATCACCTCACCACCGGAAACACCATATATTTT,CASSLYHLTTGNTIYF
TRBJ1-1,.,TRBD1,TRBV5-1,TGCGCCAGCAGAGATCGGACAGGAGCGGGCGCTGAAGCTTTCTTT,CASRDRTGAGAEAFF
TRBJ1-2,.,.,TRBV7-8,TGTGCCAGCAGCTTCAAGACAGACTATGGCTACACCTTC,CASSFKTDYGYTF
TRBJ2-5,few,TRBD2,TRBV7-2,TGTGCCAGCAGCTTATTACTAGCGGGACCAGAGACCCAGTACTTC,CASSLLLAGPETQYF
TRBJ1-1,.,.,TRBV11-2,TGTGCCAGCAGCTTATTCTCGACTGTGAACACTGAAGCTTTCTTT,CASSLFSTVNTEAFF
TRBJ1-6,.,.,TRBV2,TGTGCCAGCAGTGAAAAGATGGTACGGAGGTATAATTCACCCCTCCACTTT,CASSEKMVRRYNSPLHF
TRBJ1-2,few,.,TRBV4-3,TGCGCCAGCAGCCAGGCGGAGGGGTACCCTACCTATGGCTACACCTTC,CASSQAEGYPTYGYTF
TRBJ1-2,.,TRBD1,TRBV20-1,TGCAGTGCTAGAGGGGGGGACAGGGGGATATATGGCTACACCTTC,CSARGGDRGIYGYTF
TRBJ2-1,few,TRBD2,TRBV5-4,TGTGCCAGCAGCTTGGGGGCTCGGGTAATAAGCGGGAGTTCAAATGAGCAGTTCTTC,CASSLGARVISGSSNEQFF
TRBJ2-1,few,.,TRBV7-2,TGTGCCAGCAGCTTAGCGTTTGAGAGTGAGCAGTTCTTC,CASSLAFESEQFF
TRBJ1-1,.,.,TRBV12-3/TRBV12-4,TGTGCCAGCAGTTTAACCTCTGAAGCTTTCTTT,CASSLTSEAFF
TRBJ2-2,few,.,TRBV24-1,TGTGCCACCAGTGGAAGAGTCCTGACCGGGGAGCTGTTTTTT,CATSGRVLTGELFF
TRBJ2-3,.,.,TRBV29-1,TGCAGCGTAGAGCAAGGGTTTGACACCCCAGATACGCAGTATTTT,CSVEQGFDTPDTQYF
TRBJ1-1,.,.,TRBV6-1,TGTGCCAGCAGCCTTTTCACTGACAGTGAAGCTTTCTTT,CASSLFTDSEAFF
TRBJ2-3,few,.,TRBV14,TGTGCCAGCAGCAAAAAGGGGCCTGCTGGTACAGATACGCAGTATTTT,CASSKKGPAGTDTQYF
TRBJ2-5,few,TRBD2,TRBV24-1,TGTGCCACCAGTCAGACTAGCGGGGGGGAGACCCAGTACTTC,CATSQTSGGETQYF
TRBJ1-6,few,.,TRBV20-1,TGCAGTGCACGGGAGGCAAATTCACCCCTCCACTTT,CSAREANSPLHF
TRBJ1-4,.,.,TRBV6-1,TGTGCCAGCAGTCTCCGGACGAAGAATGAAAAACTGTTTTTT,CASSLRTKNEKLFF
TRBJ2-5,few,.,TRBV20-1,TGCAGTGCTACGCGGGGGCCACAAGAGACCCAGTACTTC,CSATRGPQETQYF
TRBJ1-1,.,TRBD1,TRBV5-1,TGCGCCAGCGGGACAGGGGAAGCTGAAGCTTTCTTT,CASGTGEAEAFF
TRBJ2-6,.,TRBD1,TRBV28,TGTGCCAGCAGTCTTCGGTGGACAGGGAATTATGGGGCCAACGTCCTGACTTTC,CASSLRWTGNYGANVLTF
TRBJ1-4,.,.,TRBV21-1,.,CASSHPPQGPLMKNCFF
TRBJ2-3,few,.,TRBV6-2/TRBV6-3,TGTGCCAGCAGTTCGCCGGACCCCCCAGGCGCAGATACGCAGTATTTT,CASSSPDPPGADTQYF
TRBJ2-7,.,TRBD2,TRBV28,TGTGCCAGCAGTCGCCCTACTAGCGGGAGGGCCTACGAGCAGTACTTC,CASSRPTSGRAYEQYF
TRBJ1-1,.,.,TRBV6-1,TGTGCCAGCAGTGAATTGGACAGGAACACTGAAGCTTTCTTT,CASSELDRNTEAFF
TRBJ2-4,.,.,TRBV5-1,TGCGCCAGCAGCCCTAGAGGGGACATTCAGTACTTC,CASSPRGDIQYF